The T cell receptor (beta chain) described here comes from a study of T cell repertoires in cytomegalovirus infection (dated by TCRdb to between 2019 and 2020). With respect to the entire study: The HLA type of each donor mattered for the analysis, because public TCR beta signatures pointed to carriage of CMV infection along with the matching HLA type.

What the research found in general, with its limitations: In the ex vivo response, HLA-C-restricted CMV-specific TCR beta clonotypes were dominant, and in two of eight donors the single most frequent clonotype came from this HLA-C-restricted group. Carriers of CMV infection plus the relevant HLA type were discriminated by the cumulative frequency of public TCR beta family members in the study cohort and in an independent 352-donor cohort.

For sequencing, an Illumina HiSeq 1500 was employed. The public sequencing data were trimmed at Q25 with fastp and processed into clonotypes with MiXCR by TCRdb, which kept only in-frame beta chains. Rows are combined by CDR3 protein, so each entry shows the most common genes and DNA. The sample records under 250,000 distinct CDR3 sequences, 9% to 15% of which are singletons. The ten largest clones take up approximately 1.6% of the sample. This clonotype was observed many times. Its binding antigen is unknown. No base-level quality is on record; no much larger clone is a single base apart. The junction carries 16 bases between V and J, which are trimmed by 5 bases and 5 bases respectively. The CDR3 runs 15 amino acids, cysteine and phenylalanine included. Solely the CDR3 DNA is kept, with 45 bases framed from the first base. The CDR1 and CDR2 encoded by the germline V gene are MNHNS and SASEGT.

The sequence derives from a human donor in good health (CMV status not recorded). Some clones in this sample may be carry-over from other donors' samples. The chain is made from TRBV6-1 and TRBJ1-5; the D region possibly corresponds to TRBD1 (6 bases align). Material: PBMCs. The CDR3 is CASSPQGGAYQPQHF. The DNA sequence is TGTGCCAGCAGTCCCCAAGGGGGGGCCTATCAGCCCCAGCATTTT.